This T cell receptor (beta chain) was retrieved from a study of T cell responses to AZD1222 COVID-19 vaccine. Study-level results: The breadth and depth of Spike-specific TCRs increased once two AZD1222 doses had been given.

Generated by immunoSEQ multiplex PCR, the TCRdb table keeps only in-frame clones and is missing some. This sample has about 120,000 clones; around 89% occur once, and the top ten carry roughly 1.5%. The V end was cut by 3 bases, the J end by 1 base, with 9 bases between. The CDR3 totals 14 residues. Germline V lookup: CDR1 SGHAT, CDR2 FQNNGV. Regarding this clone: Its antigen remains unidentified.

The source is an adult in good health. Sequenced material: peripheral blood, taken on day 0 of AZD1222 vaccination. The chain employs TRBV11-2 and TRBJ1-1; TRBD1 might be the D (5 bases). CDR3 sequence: CASSLRTQNTEAFF. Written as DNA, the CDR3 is TGTGCCAGCAGCTTGCGGACACAGAACACTGAAGCTTTCTTT.